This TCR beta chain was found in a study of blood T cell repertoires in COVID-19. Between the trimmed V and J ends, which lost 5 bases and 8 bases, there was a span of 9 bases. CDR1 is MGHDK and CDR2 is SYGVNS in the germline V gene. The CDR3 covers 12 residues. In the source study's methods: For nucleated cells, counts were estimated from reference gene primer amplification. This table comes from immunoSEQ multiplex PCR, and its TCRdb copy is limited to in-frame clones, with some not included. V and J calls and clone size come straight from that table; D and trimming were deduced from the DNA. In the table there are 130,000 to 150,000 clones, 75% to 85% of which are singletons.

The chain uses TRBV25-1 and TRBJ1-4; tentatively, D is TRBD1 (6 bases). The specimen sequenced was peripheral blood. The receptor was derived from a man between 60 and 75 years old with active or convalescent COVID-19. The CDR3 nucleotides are TGTGCCAGCAGTCTCAGGGGCGAAAAACTGTTTTTT. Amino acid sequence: CASSLRGEKLFF. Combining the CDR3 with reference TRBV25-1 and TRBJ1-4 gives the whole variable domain EADIYQTPRYLVIGTGKKITLECSQTMGHDKMYWYQQDPGMELHLIHYSYGVNSTEKGDLSSESTVSRIRTEHFPLTLESARPSHTSQYLCASSLRGEKLFFGSGTQLSVL.